This TCR beta chain was captured by sequencing in a study of a mutant IDH1 vaccine in newly diagnosed glioma. Germline loops: CDR1 WSHSY, CDR2 SAAADI. CDR3 length equals 12 residues. The table came from immunoSEQ multiplex PCR; TCRdb's copy has only in-frame clones and leaves some out. The table has about 48,000 clones, roughly 84% seen once. The time point: week 35, safety follow-up. A single vaccine dose contained 300 ug of mutant IDH1 20-mer peptide, and topical imiquimod was used with it. Concerning this clone itself: Its antigen is undetermined.

Study-wide points: Vaccination elicited immune responses in approximately 93% of patients.

V and J are TRBV10-2 and TRBJ2-3, with D perhaps TRBD1 or TRBD2 (5 bases each). The receptor's source is a man aged 35 to 55 with glioma. The input for sequencing was PBMCs, taken from a glioma patient whose treatment included an IDH1 peptide vaccine. The DNA for the CDR3 is TGCGCTACTGGGACGGGTATTCATACGCAGTATTTT. Its translation: CATGTGIHTQYF.